This is a list of T cell receptor beta chains from one sample in a study of CD8 T cells in Susac syndrome. MiXCR, run by TCRdb on the immunoSEQ multiplex PCR reads, gives a single entry per CDR3 protein. The sample records about 190,000 distinct CDR3 sequences, around nine tenths being singletons. Sample: CD4+ T cells from PBMCs. The receptor set was obtained from a human donor with Susac syndrome. CDR3s include the opening cysteine and the closing phenylalanine or tryptophan. A D gene is named only where the DNA matches it firmly. Not every row has a clone size; where given, it reads once, few, many or a size class.

j_call clone_size v_call d_call cdr3_nt cdr3_aa
TRBJ2-5 - TRBV20-1 TRBD2 TGCAGTGCTAGTAGGGCTAGCGGGAGTGAGACCCAGTACTTC CSASRASGSETQYF
TRBJ2-7 - TRBV4-2 TRBD2 TGTGCCAGCAGCCAAGGACTAGCGGGAGGGGAGCAGTACTTC CASSQGLAGGEQYF
TRBJ1-1 - TRBV6-5 - TGTGCCAGCAGTTACTCAAGGCTAGGGGACACTGAAGCTTTCTTT CASSYSRLGDTEAFF
TRBJ2-5 - TRBV2 - TGTGCCAGCAGTGACCGTTTGGTGTACCAAGAGACCCAGTACTTC CASSDRLVYQETQYF
TRBJ1-1 - TRBV7-3 TRBD1 TGTGCCAGCAGCACCAGGGGGGACACTGAAGCTTTCTTT CASSTRGDTEAFF
TRBJ1-6 - TRBV5-1 - TGCGCCAGCAGCTTGGACCCCCTTATACCACCCCTCCACTTT CASSLDPLIPPLHF
TRBJ1-1 - TRBV6-1 - TGTGCCAGCAGCCGACGCCGGGCTAGTTCGAACACTGAAGCTTTCTTT CASSRRRASSNTEAFF
TRBJ1-1 once TRBV20-1 TRBD1 TGCAGTGCTCCCCGGGCAGGGGGCAACACTGAAGCTTTCTTT CSAPRAGGNTEAFF
TRBJ2-4 - TRBV7-2 - TGTGCCAGCAGCCACCCCCCCTCCCTCGGCAAAAACATTCAGTACTTC CASSHPPSLGKNIQYF
TRBJ2-3 once TRBV29-1 TRBD2 TGCAGCGTTGGTAATGGCGGGAGGGGCGCAGATACGCAGTATTTT CSVGNGGRGADTQYF
TRBJ2-7 - TRBV19 - TGTGCCAGTAGTATTTCCGTGAACTCCTACGAGCAGTACTTC CASSISVNSYEQYF
TRBJ2-4 - TRBV19 TRBD2 TGTGCCAGTAGTTCCCGACTAGCGGATCTAAAAAACATTCAGTACTTC CASSSRLADLKNIQYF
TRBJ2-1 once TRBV30 TRBD2 TGTGCCTGGAAAATAGCGGGGGGGCCGGTCAATGAGCAGTTCTTC CAWKIAGGPVNEQFF
TRBJ2-4 - TRBV18 - TGTGCCAGCTCTCCCCAGGCGGGGATAGCCAAAAACATTCAGTACTTC CASSPQAGIAKNIQYF
TRBJ2-3 - TRBV10-1 - TGCGCCAGCAGTGTAAGACTACCCACAGATACGCAGTATTTT CASSVRLPTDTQYF
TRBJ2-7 - TRBV10-3 TRBD2 TGTGCCATCAGTAGAACTAGCGGGGGCTCCTACGAGCAGTACTTC CAISRTSGGSYEQYF
TRBJ2-5 - TRBV19 TRBD2 TGTGCCAGTAGTCCCCCGGGACTAGCATCGGAGACCCAGTACTTC CASSPPGLASETQYF
TRBJ2-5 - TRBV12-3/TRBV12-4 - TGTGCCAGCACGCCCTCAGGGGCCCTCCAAGAGACCCAGTACTTC CASTPSGALQETQYF
TRBJ2-3 once TRBV27 - TGTGCCAGCAGAGCGGTGCTCACAGATACGCAGTATTTT CASRAVLTDTQYF
TRBJ2-3 - TRBV29-1 - TGCAGCGGTAAAACCCCCACAGATACGCAGTATTTT CSGKTPTDTQYF
TRBJ2-3 - TRBV7-6 - TGTGCCAGCAGCTTAGAGTCAAACACAGATACGCAGTATTTT CASSLESNTDTQYF
TRBJ2-1 - TRBV9 - TGTGCCAGCAGCGTAGGCCCAAGCGGTGAGCAGTTCTTC CASSVGPSGEQFF
TRBJ2-7 - TRBV5-1 - TGCGCCAGCAGCTTTGGACAGTCGAGGGAGCAGTACTTC CASSFGQSREQYF
TRBJ1-5 - TRBV5-1 - TGCGCCAGCAGCCAGGGGCCAGGGAATTTGCAGCCCCAGCATTTT CASSQGPGNLQPQHF
TRBJ2-7 - TRBV5-1 TRBD1 TGCGCCAGCAGCTTGGACAGGGGGCCACGAGAGCAGTACTTC CASSLDRGPREQYF
TRBJ1-2 - TRBV30 TRBD1 TGTGCCTGGATGGCAGGGGGAGGCGACTATGGCTACACCTTC CAWMAGGGDYGYTF
TRBJ2-1 - TRBV11-3 - TGTGCCAGCAGCCCATCCCCCGGGGGGCCCTACAATGAGCAGTTCTTC CASSPSPGGPYNEQFF
TRBJ2-7 - TRBV11-2 TRBD2 TGTGCCAGCAGCTTCTTTAGGACTAGCGGGTTCTACTACGAGCAGTACTTC CASSFFRTSGFYYEQYF
TRBJ2-7 - TRBV28 - TGTGCCAGCAGACTACCGGGAAACTCCTACGAGCAGTACTTC CASRLPGNSYEQYF
TRBJ2-4 once TRBV11-3 TRBD2 TGTGCCAGCAGCCGTCCCGGACTAGAGCCTCGAAACATTCAGTACTTC CASSRPGLEPRNIQYF
TRBJ2-7 - TRBV6-1 - TGTGCCAGCAGTGAAGGCGGAGTAAGCTCCTACGAGCAGTACTTC CASSEGGVSSYEQYF
TRBJ2-1 - TRBV27 - TGTGCCAGCAGTTTATTCGGGGATGAGCAGTTCTTC CASSLFGDEQFF
TRBJ1-5 - TRBV20-1 TRBD1 TGCAGTGCTAGAGGTGGACAGGAGACAGGGCAGCCCCAGCATTTT CSARGGQETGQPQHF
TRBJ1-4 - TRBV29-1 - TGCAGCTTCTCCGGCCCTTCGAGTGAAAAACTGTTTTTT CSFSGPSSEKLFF
TRBJ2-6 - TRBV5-1 - TGCGCCAGCAGCTTGGGGACAGCTGGGGCCAACGTCCTGACTTTC CASSLGTAGANVLTF
TRBJ1-2 - TRBV4-1 - TGCGCCAGCAGCCCCCAGACAGCTGAAGTAGGTGGCTACACCTTC CASSPQTAEVGGYTF
TRBJ1-3 - TRBV29-1 - TGCAGCGTTGAGGGCAGACTCTCTGGAAACACCATATATTTT CSVEGRLSGNTIYF
TRBJ2-1 once TRBV6-5 TRBD2 TGTGCCAGCAGTTACCAGCGGGGGACCTACAATGAGCAGTTCTTC CASSYQRGTYNEQFF
TRBJ2-7 - TRBV4-1 TRBD1 TGCGCCAGCAGTCTCCTAGGGGGACAGGGGGCGAGAGAGCAGTACTTC CASSLLGGQGAREQYF
TRBJ2-7 once TRBV20-1 - TGCAGTGCTAGAGACCGGGTGGGGAACCACGAGCAGTACTTC CSARDRVGNHEQYF
TRBJ1-4 - TRBV29-1 - TGCAGCGCCCAAGACGCAACTAATGAAAAACTGTTTTTT CSAQDATNEKLFF
TRBJ1-1 - TRBV27 TRBD1 TGTGCCAGCAGGACCCGGACAGGAGCTGAAGCTTTCTTT CASRTRTGAEAFF
TRBJ2-1 - TRBV19 TRBD1 TGTGCCAGTATGGGGGACAGGCAAAGCTCCTACAATGAGCAGTTCTTC CASMGDRQSSYNEQFF
TRBJ2-3 - TRBV3-1 TRBD1 TGTGCCAGCAGCCTGACAGGGACCACAGATACGCAGTATTTT CASSLTGTTDTQYF
TRBJ2-2 - TRBV3-1 - TGTGCCAGCAGCCTAAGGACAGCTAATGACGGGGAGCTGTTTTTT CASSLRTANDGELFF
TRBJ2-3 - TRBV28 - TGTGCCAGCAGTTTAGACAGCACAGATACGCAGTATTTT CASSLDSTDTQYF
TRBJ1-4 - TRBV4-2 - TGTGCCAGCAGCCAAGAGCGCGGTGAAAAACTGTTTTTT CASSQERGEKLFF
TRBJ2-1 once TRBV29-1 TRBD1 TGCAGCGTAGGGACAGGGTTTAATGAGCAGTTCTTC CSVGTGFNEQFF
TRBJ1-5 - TRBV9 - TGTGCCAGCAGCGTAGGCCAGGGGATCGATCAGCCCCAGCATTTT CASSVGQGIDQPQHF
TRBJ1-6 - TRBV6-5 TRBD1 TGTGCCAGCAGGCAGGGACAGAATTCACCCCTCCACTTT CASRQGQNSPLHF
TRBJ2-3 - TRBV7-6 TRBD2 TGTGCCAGCAGCCAACGGACTAGCGGTAGAACTAGCACAGATACGCAGTATTTT CASSQRTSGRTSTDTQYF
TRBJ2-3 - TRBV20-1 - TGCAGTGCTAGAAGGCCGTGGGCTTTCGGGACAGATACGCAGTATTTT CSARRPWAFGTDTQYF
TRBJ2-2 few TRBV12-3/TRBV12-4 TRBD2 TGTGCCAGCACCTTGCGACTAGCGGGATACACCGGGGAGCTGTTTTTT CASTLRLAGYTGELFF
TRBJ2-1 - TRBV12-3/TRBV12-4 - TGTGCCAGCAGTTCCTCTAGCGTCTTATACAATGAGCAGTTCTTC CASSSSSVLYNEQFF
TRBJ1-1 - TRBV19 - TGTGCCAGTAGGCGATTATCCACGGAAAACACTGAAGCTTTCTTT CASRRLSTENTEAFF